The 17 T cell receptor beta chains below come from one sample, sequenced in a study of regulatory T cells in long-lasting Graves disease (dated by TCRdb to the early 2020s). The sample's time point, from its label and the paper: newly diagnosed GD, antithyroid drugs for less than 3 months. For both TCR sequencing and RNA sequencing, RNA was extracted from PBMCs using TRIzol. The library came from multiplex PCR. Sequencing took place on an Illumina HiSeq 4000. TCR beta libraries were built with iRepertoire HTBI primers and Arm-PCR amplification of CDR3 regions. TCRdb took the public reads, trimmed them with fastp at Q25, ran MiXCR for clone calling and kept in-frame beta chains. Rows matching on CDR3 protein sequence are summarized as one entry with the most common DNA and genes. Present in this sample are some 400,000 distinct CDR3 sequences, 14% to 15% of which were seen just once. Of the sample, 16% is held by the ten largest clones.

The sample also formed part of further work on T cells in Graves' hyperthyroidism and ophthalmopathy.

The sample was peripheral blood mononuclear cells (PBMCs), taken at new diagnosis, from a patient treated with antithyroid drugs. The receptors derive from a woman aged 25-40 years with Graves disease. Donor details come from another sample of the same person, matched by shared clones.

This clonotype showed up many times. The chain uses TRBV7-3 and TRBJ2-3; the D gene is possibly TRBD2 (6 bases). The CDR3 extends over 18 amino acids. CDR1 is SGHTA and CDR2 is FQGTGA in the germline V gene. V was trimmed by 3 bases and J by 0 bases, leaving 19 bases between them. CDR3 region: CASSLSGSGGQSTDTQYF. The CDR3 DNA reads TGTGCCAGCAGCTTGTCGGGTAGCGGAGGGCAGAGCACAGATACGCAGTATTTT. Full variable domain (remainder filled in from reference TRBV7-3 and TRBJ2-3): GAGVSQTPSNKVTEKGKYVELRCDPISGHTALYWYRQSLGQGPEFLIYFQGTGAADDSGLPNDRFFAVRPEGSVSTLKIQRTERGDSAVYLCASSLSGSGGQSTDTQYFGPGTRLTVL.

This clonotype was counted a few times. This chain connects TRBV7-6 to TRBJ1-5, with 7 bases identical to TRBD1. The CDR3 runs to 14 residues. The J segment lost 7 bases and the V segment lost 2 bases, leaving 5 bases of the junction unmatched. Germline V gene data show CDR1 as SGHVS and CDR2 as FNYEAQ. CDR3: CASSLLTGYQPQHF. CDR3 DNA sequence: TGTGCCAGCAGCTTACTGACAGGGTACCAGCCCCAGCATTTT.

This clonotype was seen many times. The J gene is TRBJ1-5, the V gene TRBV6-2 or TRBV6-3; unclear D gene. Trimming removed 6 bases from V and 0 bases from J, with 12 bases in between. The germline gives CDR1 MNHEY, CDR2 SVGEGT. The CDR3 covers 15 residues. In DNA form, the CDR3 reads TGTGCCAGCAGGAGGACGGCGATTAGCAATCAGCCCCAGCATTTT. Protein: CASRRTAISNQPQHF.

This clonotype turned up a few times. V is TRBV3-1 and J is TRBJ1-6; no clear D. Looked up from germline, CDR1 is LGHDT and CDR2 is YNNKEL (reference sequence). The CDR3 is 16 amino acids. Trimming pared 5 bases from V and 4 bases from J, leaving 15 bases between. In nucleotides, the CDR3 is TGTGCCAGCAGCACTCGACAAACTTCTTATAATTCACCCCTCCACTTT. It specifies CASSTRQTSYNSPLHF.

This clonotype was recorded at least ten times. The chain links TRBV11-2 to TRBJ2-1; the D gene could be TRBD1 or TRBD2 (5 bases each). Trimming left V 7 bases short and J 7 bases short, with 17 bases between. The CDR3 consists of 14 residues. The V gene's germline CDR1 is SGHAT and CDR2 FQNNGV. The CDR3 loop is CASNVDTERNEQFF. CDR3 sequence (DNA): TGTGCCAGCAACGTGGACACAGAGCGGAATGAGCAGTTCTTC.

This clonotype was recorded at least ten times. This chain joins TRBV11-3 and TRBJ2-1; the match to TRBD2 covers 11 bases. Germline CDR1 is SGHNT and CDR2 is YENEEA. The CDR3 covers 15 residues. Germline trimming cut 7 bases from V and 4 bases from J; bases unmatched to any gene: 6. The chain's CDR3 is CASTLGTSGYNEQFF. For the CDR3, the DNA is TGTGCCAGCACCTTGGGGACTAGCGGATACAATGAGCAGTTCTTC.

The chain is built from TRBV19 and TRBJ2-1; 8 positions agree with TRBD1. Germline V gives CDR1 LNHDA, CDR2 SQIVND (reference sequence). V shed 5 bases, J shed 7 bases, and the junction held 7 bases outside the gene matches. The CDR3 length is 14 residues. CDR3 DNA sequence: TGTGCCAGTAGTGGGCAGGGGGCAAGGAATGAGCAGTTCTTC. Its protein is CASSGQGARNEQFF. The variable domain in full, completed from reference TRBV19 and TRBJ2-1, reads DGGITQSPKYLFRKEGQNVTLSCEQNLNHDAMYWYRQDPGQGLRLIYYSQIVNDFQKGDIAEGYSVSREKKESFPLTVTSAQKNPTAFYLCASSGQGARNEQFFGPGTRLTVL.

Worth noting for this clonotype: A read error may be the cause here, since a much bigger clone is one base away. The J gene is TRBJ2-7, the V gene TRBV20-1, with D perhaps TRBD1 (6 bases). The CDR3 has 15 amino acids. CDR1 and CDR2 (germline): DFQATT, SNEGSKA (reference sequence). CDR3 protein: CSARAPWGTNYERYF. The DNA of the CDR3 is TGCAGTGCTAGGGCCCCATGGGGGACAAACTACGAGCGGTACTTC.

This clonotype came up many times. This sequence joins TRBV5-5 and TRBJ2-3; D uncertain. Germline V CDR1 and CDR2: SGHKS, YYEKEE (reference sequence). Trimming took 0 bases from V and 3 from J, leaving 11 bases between them. The CDR3 has 15 residues. CDR3 protein: CASSLDEFGTDTQYF. The CDR3 region has the DNA TGTGCCAGCAGCTTGGATGAGTTTGGTACAGATACGCAGTATTTT.

This clonotype was recorded many times. The chain has TRBV29-1 and TRBJ2-3, with 9 nucleotides matching TRBD2. The V gene end was trimmed by 1 base and the J gene end by 2 bases; junction bases not matched to a gene: 4. Germline CDR1 reads SQVTM; CDR2 reads ANQGSEA. The CDR3 is 15 residues long. The CDR3 reads CSVEGTSEDTDTQYF. CDR3 in DNA: TGCAGCGTTGAAGGGACTAGCGAGGACACAGATACGCAGTATTTT.

The rearrangement uses TRBV24-1 and TRBJ2-1; D perhaps matches TRBD1 (6 bases). Germline CDR1 and CDR2: KGHDR and SFDVKD. This CDR3 spans 15 amino acids. The V and J ends lost 3 bases and 0 bases respectively, with 8 bases between them. The CDR3 loop is CATSDEDSSYNEQFF. The CDR3 nucleotides read TGTGCCACCAGTGATGAGGACAGCTCCTACAATGAGCAGTTCTTC.

The genes are TRBV6-5 and TRBJ1-2; 7 bases line up with TRBD1. Germline lookup yields CDR1 MNHEY and CDR2 SVGAGI. This CDR3 spans 15 amino acids. With V trimmed by 3 bases and J by 8 bases, 12 bases remained unmatched. The CDR3 coding sequence is TGTGCCAGCAGTTATGGGTTCGCCAGGGGGGGCGGCTACACCTTC. Its translation: CASSYGFARGGGYTF.

This clonotype was seen repeatedly, ten times or more. This chain links TRBV6-5 with TRBJ1-6; maybe TRBD1 (5 bases). The CDR3 sequence is 15 residues long. Germline CDR1 is MNHEY and CDR2 is SVGAGI. Trimming removed 3 bases at V and 8 bases at J, with 14 bases between. This chain's CDR3 is CASSYREGGDSPLHF. In nucleotides, the CDR3 is TGTGCCAGCAGTTATAGAGAGGGAGGGGATTCACCCCTCCACTTT.

This clonotype was seen more than once but under ten times. The V gene is TRBV7-3, the J gene TRBJ2-3; 11 nucleotides match TRBD2. Per the germline V gene, CDR1 is SGHTA and CDR2 is FQGTGA. The J segment lost 14 bases and the V segment lost 5 bases, leaving 6 bases of the junction unmatched. This CDR3 comprises 12 residues. CDR3 amino acids: CASSRLAGKVYF. DNA for the CDR3: TGTGCCAGCAGCCGACTAGCGGGAAAGGTGTATTTT.

On this clonotype itself: A much more abundant neighbour one base away suggests this may be a read error. J is TRBJ2-1 and V is TRBV6-2 or TRBV6-3; 8 bases are a match to TRBD1. The CDR3 extends over 15 amino acids. Germline assignment: CDR1 MNHEY and CDR2 SVGEGT. CDR3 in DNA: TGTGCCAGCAGTCCGACAGGGGACGGCTACAGTGAGCAGTTCTTC. This sequence encodes CASSPTGDGYSEQFF.

The V gene is TRBV27, the J gene TRBJ2-7; D is uncertain. Germline V gene data show CDR1 as MNHEY and CDR2 as SMNVEV (reference sequence). Trimming removed 5 bases from V and 4 bases from J, with 21 bases in between. There are 16 residues in the CDR3. CDR3 coding DNA: TGTGCCAGCAGTACCTCTCTCGTGTCTTCTTTGTACGAGCAGTACTTC. Translated, it gives CASSTSLVSSLYEQYF.

This clonotype occurred many times. The chain carries TRBV4-1 and TRBJ2-7; the match to TRBD2 covers 10 bases. Looked up from germline, CDR1 is MGHRA and CDR2 is YSYEKL. This CDR3 is 13 amino acids long. After removal of 3 bases from V and 6 bases from J, the junction contained 2 bases not matched to a gene. The CDR3 nucleotides are TGCGCCAGCAGCCAGGGGACTAGCGCCGAGCAGTACTTC. Residues: CASSQGTSAEQYF.